The sample holds many counts of the clone carrying this TCR beta chain. The antigen remains undetermined. Between the trimmed V and J ends, which lost 3 bases and 9 bases, there was a span of 11 bases. The CDR3 is 12 amino acids. CDR1 DFQATT and CDR2 SNEGSKA come from the germline V gene (reference sequence). These data are taken from a study of neurological immune-mediated disorders. The making of cDNA relied on 5'RACE with 10-nucleotide random UMIs. TCRdb itself ran the 5' RACE reads through MiXCR, one entry per CDR3 protein. The sample consists of more than 100,000 distinct CDR3 sequences, about 10% of them appearing once. Time point denoted: longitudinal time-point 3. General study findings and limits: Private repertoires in all groups were suggested by the absence of shared CDR3 amino acid sequences among expanded clones across subjects.

Sequenced input: PBMCs. The V and J genes are TRBV20-1 and TRBJ2-2; tentatively, D is TRBD1 (5 bases). The source is a female donor with HTLV-1-associated myelopathy (HAM/TSP). The CDR3 loop reads CSASKGIRELFF. Written as DNA, the CDR3 is TGCAGTGCTAGTAAGGGGATCCGGGAGCTGTTTTTT.